The entry that follows covers one T cell receptor (beta chain) sequence. This record comes from a study of shared clonotypes between healthy human individuals. V gave up 5 bases and J gave up 3 bases; unmatched junction bases: 4. CDR3 size: 16 residues. In germline, CDR1 is SGHAT, CDR2 FQNNGV. It was CD45RO-negative cells, positively selected for CCR7, that made up naive CD8 cells, with terminally differentiated effector memory CD45RA+ cells excluded. Here immunoSEQ multiplex PCR was the method, and the copy in TCRdb shows in-frame clones only, minus some. Among about 580,000 clones listed, roughly 98% were seen once.

The receptor was derived from a man between 25 and 39 years old in good health. The sample taken for sequencing was naive CD8+ T cells sorted from blood. The V call is TRBV11-2, the J call TRBJ2-2, with 12 bases lining up with TRBD2. In DNA form, the CDR3 reads TGTGCCAGCAGCACTCTAGCGGGAGGGTACACCGGGGAGCTGTTTTTT. Translated, it gives CASSTLAGGYTGELFF.